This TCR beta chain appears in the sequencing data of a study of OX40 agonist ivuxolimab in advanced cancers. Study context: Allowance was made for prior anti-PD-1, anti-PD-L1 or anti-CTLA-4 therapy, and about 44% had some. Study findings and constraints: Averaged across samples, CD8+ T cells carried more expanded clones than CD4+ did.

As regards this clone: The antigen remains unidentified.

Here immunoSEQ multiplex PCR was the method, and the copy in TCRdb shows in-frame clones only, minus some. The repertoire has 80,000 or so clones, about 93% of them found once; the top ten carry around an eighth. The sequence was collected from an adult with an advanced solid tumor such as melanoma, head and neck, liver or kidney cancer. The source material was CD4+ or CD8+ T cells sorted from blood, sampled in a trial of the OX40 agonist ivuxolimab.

CDR3 nucleotides: TGCGCCAGCAGCTTGGGTCTAGGACAGGCCCACGAGCAGTACTTC. As protein: CASSLGLGQAHEQYF. The genes are TRBV5-1 and TRBJ2-7; 7 bases line up with TRBD1. CDR1 and CDR2 (germline): SGHRS, YFSETQ. Germline trimming cut 0 bases from V and 5 bases from J; bases unmatched to any gene: 8. The CDR3 extends over 15 amino acids.